The source of this T cell receptor (beta chain) is a study of human T cells and chemical hapten exposure. Time point of the sample: patch test 1, 2 weeks after DPC sensitization. Treatment specified: therapeutic diphenylcyclopropenone sensitization with weekly scalp DPC. Per germline, CDR1 SGHDN and CDR2 FVKESK. The length of the CDR3 is 11 residues. The V end was cut by 4 bases, the J end by 12 bases, with 10 bases between. The library tagged individual cDNA molecules with unique molecular identifiers. TCRdb analysed the RACE reads with MiXCR anew, one entry per CDR3 protein. The top ten clones hold around 8.4% of a sample with 350,000 or so distinct CDR3 sequences, around 7% of them seen once.

Sequences were derived from whole blood, sampled in connection with sensitization to the hapten diphenylcyclopropenone (DPC). The TCR comes from a woman aged 18-29 years with alopecia areata. Some clones in this sample may be carry-over from other donors' samples. The chain links TRBV14 to TRBJ2-1, with D possibly being TRBD2 (5 bases). CDR3 region: CASSPGLRQFF. CDR3 sequence (DNA): TGTGCCAGCAGCCCCGGACTGCGGCAGTTCTTC. Drawing the rest from reference TRBV14 and TRBJ2-1, the complete variable domain is EAGVTQFPSHSVIEKGQTVTLRCDPISGHDNLYWYRRVMGKEIKFLLHFVKESKQDESGMPNNRFLAERTGGTYSTLKVQPAELEDSGVYFCASSPGLRQFFGPGTRLTVL.